A selection of T cell receptor beta chains follows, all from one sample in a study of CD8+ T cells in alopecia areata. Sequencing used immunoSEQ multiplex PCR; TCRdb keeps in-frame clones, though not all of them. The sample records around 180,000 clones, about three fifths being singletons. Sequencing was performed on CD4+ T cells sorted from blood, taken at week 24, from a patient treated with tofacitinib. These receptors came from a human donor with alopecia areata. The CDR3 runs from the conserved cysteine through the conserved F or W. The D gene is left open where the match is weak. Not every row has a clone size; where given, it reads once, few, many or a size class.

v_call	d_call	j_call	clone_size	cdr3_nt	cdr3_aa
TRBV11-2	TRBD1	TRBJ2-1	.	TGTGCCAGCGGGACAGGGGAATTTGGGCAGTTCTTC	CASGTGEFGQFF
TRBV29-1	.	TRBJ1-5	.	TGCAGCGTTTCAACAGGGAGTGGCAATCAGCCCCAGCATTTT	CSVSTGSGNQPQHF
TRBV20-1	.	TRBJ2-2	.	TGCAGTGCTAGAGGGGCCGGGGAGCTGTTTTTT	CSARGAGELFF
TRBV25-1	.	TRBJ1-6	.	TGTGCCAGCAGTCTACAGGGATCACCCCTCCACTTT	CASSLQGSPLHF
TRBV19	.	TRBJ1-5	.	TGTGCCAGTAGTATATCGGGGGGCCATAATCAGCCCCAGCATTTT	CASSISGGHNQPQHF
TRBV29-1	TRBD1	TRBJ2-7	.	TGCAGCGTTGAAATAACAGGGGCGAGTCAGTACTTC	CSVEITGASQYF
TRBV6-6	.	TRBJ2-2	few	TGTGCCAGCAGCCCCGGAGGGGCCGGGGAGCTGTTTTTT	CASSPGGAGELFF
TRBV6-5	.	TRBJ1-1	.	TGTGCCAGCAGTGGCAGGGACACTGAAGCTTTCTTT	CASSGRDTEAFF
TRBV7-2	.	TRBJ1-6	once	TGTGCCAGCAGCTTAGCGGCGAATTCACCCCTCCACTTT	CASSLAANSPLHF
TRBV7-2	.	TRBJ1-2	few	TGTGCCAGCAGCTTAGTGACAGAAGGTGGCTACACCTTC	CASSLVTEGGYTF
TRBV7-2	.	TRBJ2-5	.	TGTGCCAGCAGCTTGGACAGTCAAGAGACCCAGTACTTC	CASSLDSQETQYF
TRBV10-2	TRBD1	TRBJ2-5	.	TGCGCCAGCAGTCAGGGACAGCCACAAGAGACCCAGTACTTC	CASSQGQPQETQYF
TRBV2	TRBD1	TRBJ1-5	many	TGTGCCAGCAGTGAAGGACGGACAGGGGATCAGCCCCAGCATTTT	CASSEGRTGDQPQHF
TRBV25-1	TRBD1	TRBJ1-6	few	TGTGCCAGCGACCTCGGGACAGCTAATTCACCCCTCCACTTT	CASDLGTANSPLHF
TRBV27	.	TRBJ1-5	.	TGTGCCAGCAGTCCCTACCCATACCACAATCAGCCCCAGCATTTT	CASSPYPYHNQPQHF
TRBV5-6	.	TRBJ1-2	.	TGTGCCAGCAGCTTTCGGGGGGACTATGGCTACACCTTC	CASSFRGDYGYTF
TRBV4-1	.	TRBJ1-1	once	TGCGCCAGCAGCCTAAACCCCGACAGGGAAGCTTTCTTT	CASSLNPDREAFF
TRBV5-6	TRBD1	TRBJ1-1	.	TGTGCCAGCAGCCCCAAGGACAGGGAAAATGAAGCTTTCTTT	CASSPKDRENEAFF
TRBV6-1	TRBD2	TRBJ2-1	.	TGTGCCAGCAGTGCAACTAGCGGGGGGGTTGGTGAGCAGTTCTTC	CASSATSGGVGEQFF
TRBV4-3	.	TRBJ2-2	few	TGCGCCAGCAGCCAAGATAACAGTTATGCGGGGGAGCTGTTTTTT	CASSQDNSYAGELFF
TRBV29-1	TRBD2	TRBJ2-1	few	TGCAGCGTTCTTGACACCGGGACTAGTCTGGGGAATGAGCAGTTCTTC	CSVLDTGTSLGNEQFF
TRBV15	.	TRBJ2-7	once	TGTGCCACCAGCGGACCCGTGGACGTCGGCGAGCAGTACTTC	CATSGPVDVGEQYF
TRBV29-1	TRBD1	TRBJ2-5	few	TGCAGCGCTAACCGGGGACAGGGGCAAGAGACCCAGTACTTC	CSANRGQGQETQYF
TRBV7-9	.	TRBJ2-7	.	TGTGCCAGCAGCGCGGGACTCTTGGAGCAGTACTTC	CASSAGLLEQYF
TRBV7-3	.	TRBJ2-1	.	TGTGCCAGCAGCCCCCGGGGGAATTCAACTAGGAATGAGCAGTTCTTC	CASSPRGNSTRNEQFF
TRBV29-1	.	TRBJ1-2	.	TGCAGCGTTGGGGAGCGCTATGGCTACACCTTC	CSVGERYGYTF
TRBV5-1	.	TRBJ2-2	.	TGCGCCAGCAGCACCCAGACTCCCGGGGCCGGGGAGCTGTTTTTT	CASSTQTPGAGELFF
TRBV7-2	.	TRBJ1-2	few	TGTGCCAGCAGCTTAGGACAGGAATATGGCTACACCTTC	CASSLGQEYGYTF
TRBV5-6	TRBD1	TRBJ2-7	.	TGTGCCAGCAGCTTGACGGACAGGGTTTCCGAGCAGTACTTC	CASSLTDRVSEQYF
TRBV9	.	TRBJ1-1	.	TGTGCCAGCAGCGTTACAGGGACCACTGAAGCTTTCTTT	CASSVTGTTEAFF
TRBV6-5	.	TRBJ1-1	.	TGTGCCACCAGACAGGAGATTGTTAAGGGAGCTTTCTTT	CATRQEIVKGAFF
TRBV14	.	TRBJ1-6	.	TGTGCCAGCAGCCAAAGGACGGATAATTCACCCCTCCACTTT	CASSQRTDNSPLHF
TRBV27	.	TRBJ1-1	.	TGTGCCAGCAGTTTAGGCAGGGGCGCTGAAGCTTTCTTT	CASSLGRGAEAFF
TRBV7-3	TRBD1	TRBJ1-2	.	TGTGCCAGCAGCCCCTCACAGGGGGCCGATGGCTACACCTTC	CASSPSQGADGYTF
TRBV7-2	TRBD2	TRBJ2-3	.	TGTGCCAGCAGCTTAGCGCTGGCGGGGGGGGATTTGGTGAATACGCAGTATTTT	CASSLALAGGDLVNTQYF
TRBV30	.	TRBJ1-4	.	TGTGCCGCGCACAGTTCGTTGGGGGAAAAACTGTTTTTT	CAAHSSLGEKLFF
TRBV5-4	TRBD1	TRBJ1-2	.	TGTGCCAGCAGCCCGGGCGGGACAGGGTCCGTCAAGTATGGCTACACCTTC	CASSPGGTGSVKYGYTF
TRBV29-1	TRBD1	TRBJ1-1	few	TGCAGCGTTCAGAGGACAGGGGGTTATACTTTCTTT	CSVQRTGGYTFF
TRBV9	.	TRBJ2-1	.	TGTGCCAGCAGCGTTATAATGCCGGAGACTCGCTCCTACAATGAGCAGTTCTTC	CASSVIMPETRSYNEQFF
TRBV29-1	TRBD1	TRBJ2-7	few	TGCAGCGTTGAAGGGACAGGGACCTACGAGCAGTACTTC	CSVEGTGTYEQYF
TRBV29-1	TRBD1	TRBJ1-5	.	TGCAGCGTCGGACAGGGGACCAATCAGCCCCAGCATTTT	CSVGQGTNQPQHF
TRBV7-6	.	TRBJ1-5	few	TGTGCCAGCAGCTTTGATGGGGAACAGCCCCAGCATTTT	CASSFDGEQPQHF
TRBV29-1	.	TRBJ2-1	.	TGCAGCGTTGAAGGGGTCGACAGGAGCTCCTACAATGAGCAGTTCTTC	CSVEGVDRSSYNEQFF
TRBV29-1	.	TRBJ2-7	.	TGCAGCGTTAAGGATGGGACCCACGAGCAGTACTTC	CSVKDGTHEQYF
TRBV6-5	TRBD1	TRBJ2-7	.	TGTGCCAGCAGGAGGGGGCCCTCCTACGAGCAGTACTTC	CASRRGPSYEQYF
TRBV11-2	TRBD2	TRBJ2-7	few	TGTGCCAGCAGCTTAAGCCCAGCGGGGACCTACGAGCAGTACTTC	CASSLSPAGTYEQYF
TRBV9	.	TRBJ2-1	once	TGTGCCAGCAGCGTTGAGCAGGGTTGGAACAATGAGCAGTTCTTC	CASSVEQGWNNEQFF
TRBV15	.	TRBJ2-6	few	TGTGCCACCAGCAGAGATCTGTGGGCTGGGGCCAACGTCCTGACTTTC	CATSRDLWAGANVLTF
TRBV29-1	.	TRBJ2-6	.	TGCAGCGTTTCCGGGACTCGGGGATCCGGGGCCAACGTCCTGACTTTC	CSVSGTRGSGANVLTF
TRBV29-1	TRBD1	TRBJ2-3	.	TGCAGCGATAGCGACAGGGGGTTTACAGATACGCAGTATTTT	CSDSDRGFTDTQYF
TRBV9	.	TRBJ1-4	once	TGTGCCAGCAGCCTTCGACAGGATGGAGAAAAACTGTTTTTT	CASSLRQDGEKLFF
TRBV15	.	TRBJ1-5	.	TGTGCCACCAGCAGAGATCTAGATCAGCCCCAGCATTTT	CATSRDLDQPQHF
TRBV29-1	.	TRBJ1-5	.	TGCAGCGTTGAAGACCCGCGCGTTATTTCGGGGGGAGTTTTAATATATCAGCCCCAGCATTTT	CSVEDPRVISGGVLIYQPQHF
TRBV29-1	.	TRBJ1-1	once	TGCAGCGTTGTAGTCAATTGGGGCAGAGGGACTGAAGCTTTCTTT	CSVVVNWGRGTEAFF
TRBV6-1	TRBD1	TRBJ2-7	.	TGTGCCAGCCTAAGGGACAGCTACGAGCAGTACTTC	CASLRDSYEQYF
TRBV29-1	.	TRBJ2-7	.	TGCAGCGTGCGGGACATCTACGAGCAGTACTTC	CSVRDIYEQYF
TRBV18	.	TRBJ2-3	.	TGTGCCAGCTCACCTAATTCGCCAGATACGCAGTATTTT	CASSPNSPDTQYF
TRBV7-2	.	TRBJ2-7	.	TGTGCCAGCAGCCCACGTGAACGGGACAACTACGAGCAGTACTTC	CASSPRERDNYEQYF
TRBV7-2	TRBD1	TRBJ2-7	.	TGTGCCAGCCGGGGACAGGGGCACTACGAGCAGTACTTC	CASRGQGHYEQYF
TRBV2	.	TRBJ2-1	.	TGTGCCAGCAGTGAAATAAGGGGCAATGAGCAGTTCTTC	CASSEIRGNEQFF